This is a list of T cell receptor beta chains from one sample in a study of shared clonotypes between healthy human individuals. Produced via immunoSEQ multiplex PCR; TCRdb's table is partial and in-frame only. The sample shows about 2.2 million clones, roughly 93% of them seen only once. Material: naive CD8+ T cells from PBMCs. Source of these receptors: a man between 18 and 35 years old in good health. Some clones in this sample may be carry-over from other donors' samples. CDR3s include the opening cysteine and the closing phenylalanine or tryptophan. The order of the fields is V gene, clone size, D gene, J gene, CDR3 length, CDR3 DNA, CDR3 protein. D genes are given only for firm matches. Part of the rows lack a size; the others show once, few, many or a class for expanded clones.

>TRBV13|NA|NA|TRBJ2-7|13
TGTGCCAGCAGCTTCCCCGGGAACTACGAGCAGTACTTC
CASSFPGNYEQYF
>TRBV6-6|NA|NA|TRBJ2-7|16
TGTGCCAGCAGTTACCCTAATGGGCGCAGCACCTACGAGCAGTACTTC
CASSYPNGRSTYEQYF
>TRBV19|NA|NA|TRBJ1-4|16
TGTGCCAGCCCGAGGCCCAGGGAGGAACTCAATGAAAAACTGTTTTTT
CASPRPREELNEKLFF
>TRBV27|once|NA|TRBJ1-1|12
TGTGTTTCGGGGGCAGTCCGCACTGAAGCTTTCTTT
CVSGAVRTEAFF
>TRBV27|NA|TRBD2|TRBJ2-1|18
TGTGCCAGCAGTTTCGGTAACCCTCTAGCGGCGACCCCCAATGAGCAGTTCTTC
CASSFGNPLAATPNEQFF
>TRBV27|NA|NA|TRBJ2-2|15
TGTGCCAGCAGTTTAGGGACAAGTAACACCGGGGAGCTGTTTTTT
CASSLGTSNTGELFF
>TRBV28|NA|NA|TRBJ2-2|17
TGTGCCAGCAGCCGAATACTAGCAGGCCACTCCACCGGGGAGCTGTTTTTT
CASSRILAGHSTGELFF
>TRBV15|NA|NA|TRBJ2-2|17
TGTGCCACCAGCAGAGATGCGATAGGGTGGAACACCGGGGAGCTGTTTTTT
CATSRDAIGWNTGELFF
>TRBV5-4|NA|TRBD1|TRBJ2-7|15
TGTGCCAGCAGTTCCGGACAGGGATTTTCCTACGAGCAGTACTTC
CASSSGQGFSYEQYF
>TRBV27|NA|TRBD2|TRBJ2-3|16
TGTGCCAGCAGTTTATTGGCTAGCGGTAGCACAGATACGCAGTATTTT
CASSLLASGSTDTQYF
>TRBV28|NA|NA|TRBJ2-1|16
TGTGCCAGCAGTTTATTCAGGGTGGGGAACTACAATGAGCAGTTCTTC
CASSLFRVGNYNEQFF
>TRBV19|NA|TRBD1|TRBJ2-2|14
TGTGCCAGTAGTGGACAGGGGGCGACCGGGGAGCTGTTTTTT
CASSGQGATGELFF
>TRBV5-1|NA|NA|TRBJ1-3|15
TGCGCCAGCAGCTTCGGCAGGGGCTCTGGAAACACCATATATTTT
CASSFGRGSGNTIYF
>TRBV4-3|NA|NA|TRBJ2-1|14
TGCGCCAGCAGCCAAGATCCAGGGCCCAATGAGCAGTTCTTC
CASSQDPGPNEQFF
>TRBV27|NA|NA|TRBJ1-5|16
TGTGCCAGCAGTTTATCGCCCGGCGACGGCAATCAGCCCCAGCATTTT
CASSLSPGDGNQPQHF
>TRBV2|once|NA|TRBJ2-6|12
TGTGCCAGCACGACGGGGGCCAACGTCCTGACTTTC
CASTTGANVLTF
>TRBV27|NA|TRBD2|TRBJ2-3|18
TGTGCCAGCTTCCCCGGGACTAGGGCTCTTATACCCACAGATACGCAGTATTTT
CASFPGTRALIPTDTQYF
>TRBV7-2|NA|NA|TRBJ2-7|12
TGTGCCAGCAGTTTCAGGGGCTACGAGCAGTACTTC
CASSFRGYEQYF
>TRBV15|NA|TRBD1|TRBJ2-7|14
TGTGCCACCAGGGGACAGTTTTACCCCTACGAGCAGTACTTC
CATRGQFYPYEQYF
>TRBV5-4|NA|NA|TRBJ1-2|13
TGTGCCAGCAGCGAAATATGGGAGTATGGCTACACCTTC
CASSEIWEYGYTF
>TRBV6-1|NA|NA|TRBJ2-1|14
TGTGCCAGCATTTCACAGAGCTCCTACAATGAGCAGTTCTTC
CASISQSSYNEQFF
>TRBV14|NA|TRBD1|TRBJ2-4|15
TGTGCCAGCAGCCCAGGGGGCCCGGCCAAAAACATTCAGTACTTC
CASSPGGPAKNIQYF
>TRBV15|NA|NA|TRBJ2-5|14
TGTGCCACCAGCAGCACTGAGGGCCAAGAGACCCAGTACTTC
CATSSTEGQETQYF
>TRBV28|once|NA|TRBJ1-1|16
TGTGCCAGCAGTCATATGGGGGAGGGCGTCGACACTGAAGCTTTCTTT
CASSHMGEGVDTEAFF
>TRBV7-9|NA|NA|TRBJ2-3|16
TGTGCCAGCAGCTTATCCCTAGCGTCTAGCACAGATACGCAGTATTTT
CASSLSLASSTDTQYF
>TRBV7-9|NA|NA|TRBJ2-2|14
TGTGCCAGCAGCCGCGGGACGTACACCGGGGAGCTGTTTTTT
CASSRGTYTGELFF
>TRBV13|once|NA|TRBJ2-7|15
TGTGCCAGCAGATACAGGAGAGAGCCTTCCTACGAGCAGTACTTC
CASRYRREPSYEQYF
>TRBV14|NA|NA|TRBJ2-7|16
TGTGCCAGCAGCCAAGATCCGGGGTGGTCTAGAAACGAGCAGTACTTC
CASSQDPGWSRNEQYF
>TRBV7-8|NA|TRBD2|TRBJ2-1|16
TGTGCCAGCAGTAGGAGTCTACTAGCGGGAGCTGGTGAGCAGTTCTTC
CASSRSLLAGAGEQFF
>TRBV29-1|NA|TRBD2|TRBJ2-3|14
TGCAGCGTTGAAGATGCGGGAGGGACAGATACGCAGTATTTT
CSVEDAGGTDTQYF
>TRBV13|NA|TRBD1|TRBJ1-1|15
TGTGCCAGCAGCCCAGGACAGGGCCGTAACACTGAAGCTTTCTTT
CASSPGQGRNTEAFF
>TRBV4-2|NA|NA|TRBJ2-7|15
TGTGCCAGCAGCCAAGAGATCATGATAGCTAACGAGCAGTACTTC
CASSQEIMIANEQYF
>TRBV5-6|NA|NA|TRBJ1-1|12
TGTGCCAGCAGCTACAGGGACACTGAAGCTTTCTTT
CASSYRDTEAFF
>TRBV28|NA|NA|TRBJ1-1|13
TGTGCCAGCAGTCCTACAACGAACACTGAAGCTTTCTTT
CASSPTTNTEAFF
>TRBV4-1|NA|NA|TRBJ2-7|15
TGCGCCAGCAGCCAAGAGGGTAGTCGGACCTACGAGCAGTACTTC
CASSQEGSRTYEQYF
>TRBV6-5|once|NA|TRBJ1-1|15
TGTGCCAGCAGTTATTCTGGGGGCTCGAACACTGAAGCTTTCTTT
CASSYSGGSNTEAFF